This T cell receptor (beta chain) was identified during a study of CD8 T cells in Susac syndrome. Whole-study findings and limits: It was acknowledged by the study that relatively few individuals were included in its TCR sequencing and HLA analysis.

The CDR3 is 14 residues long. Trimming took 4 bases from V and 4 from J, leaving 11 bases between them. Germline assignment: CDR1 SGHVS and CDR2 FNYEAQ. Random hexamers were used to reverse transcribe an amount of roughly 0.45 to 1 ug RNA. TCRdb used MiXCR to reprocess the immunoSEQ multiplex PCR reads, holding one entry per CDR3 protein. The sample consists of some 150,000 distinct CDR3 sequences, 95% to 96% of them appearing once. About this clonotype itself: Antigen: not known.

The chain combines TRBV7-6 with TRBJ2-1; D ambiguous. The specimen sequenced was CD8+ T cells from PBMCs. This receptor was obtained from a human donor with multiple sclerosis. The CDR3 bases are TGTGCCAGCAGCTCCCCCGCGAAGTACAATGAGCAGTTCTTC. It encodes CASSSPAKYNEQFF.